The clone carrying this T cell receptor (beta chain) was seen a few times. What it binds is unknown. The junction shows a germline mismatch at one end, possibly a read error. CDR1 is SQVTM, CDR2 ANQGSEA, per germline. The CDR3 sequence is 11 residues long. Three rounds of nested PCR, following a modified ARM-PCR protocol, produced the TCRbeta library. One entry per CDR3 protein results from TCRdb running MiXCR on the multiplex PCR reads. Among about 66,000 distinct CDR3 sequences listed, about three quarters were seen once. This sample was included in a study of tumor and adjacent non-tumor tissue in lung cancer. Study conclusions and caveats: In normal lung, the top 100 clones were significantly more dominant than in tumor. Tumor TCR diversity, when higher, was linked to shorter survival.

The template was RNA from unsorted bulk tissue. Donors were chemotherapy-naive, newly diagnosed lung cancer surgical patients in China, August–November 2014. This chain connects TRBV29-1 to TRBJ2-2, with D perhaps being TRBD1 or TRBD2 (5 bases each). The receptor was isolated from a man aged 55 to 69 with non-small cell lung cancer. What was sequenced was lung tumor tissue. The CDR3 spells CSADYTRELFF. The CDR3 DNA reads TGCAGCGCTGACTACACCAGGGAGCTGTTTTTC.